This T cell receptor beta chain derives from a study of Ad26.COV2.S vaccination and SARS-CoV-2 variants. Study-wide context: Donor was in the COV1001 Ad26.COV2.S trial arm.

As to treatment: around 19 received Ad26.COV2.S at low or high dose, single or two shots; 5 received placebo; per-sample allocation not given. At day 63 after the first vaccine or placebo injection, samples were drawn. TCRdb's copy holds only in-frame clones and misses some; the assay was immunoSEQ multiplex PCR. Seen here are roughly 350,000 clones, about 89% observed once, and the top ten hold approximately 4.5%. The sequence derives from a person between 18 and 65 years old who received the Ad26.COV2.S COVID-19 vaccine or a placebo. Sequenced material: peripheral blood, taken in a trial of Ad26.COV2.S vaccine versus placebo.

CDR3 nucleotide sequence: TGTGCCAGTAGTCGACAGGAAACTAATGAAAAACTGTTTTTT. Translation gives CASSRQETNEKLFF. The genes are TRBV19 and TRBJ1-4; D may be TRBD1 (6 bases). CDR3 size: 14 residues. Germline-derived CDR1 and CDR2 are LNHDA and SQIVND (reference sequence). V was clipped by 5 bases and J by 1 base, with 8 bases between them.